One sample yielded the 13 T cell receptor beta chains listed below, sequenced in a study of regulatory and conventional T cells in RAG deficiency. Some clones are missing from TCRdb's copy, which holds only in-frame ones; the method was immunoSEQ multiplex PCR. This sample has about 20,000 clones; 87% occur once, and the top ten carry over 1.3%. Regulatory T cells were sorted from blood as CD4+ CD25-high CD127-low cells. These data were likewise used in another study, on regulatory T cells. That work states: The primer mix had 52 TRBV and 13 TRBJ primers.

Sequencing input: Tregs sorted from blood. These receptors came from a human donor in good health.

The count of this clone is one. The chain couples TRBV11-2 to TRBJ1-2, with D maybe TRBD1 (5 bases). The length of the CDR3 is 13 residues. Trimming removed 5 bases from V and 8 bases from J, with 15 bases in between. Looked up from germline, CDR1 is SGHAT and CDR2 is FQNNGV. The CDR3 DNA is TGTGCCAGCAGCCCGGGACTGCTTGGGGGCTACACCTTC. Its translation is CASSPGLLGGYTF.

The genes are TRBV2 and TRBJ1-1; D gene ambiguous. The germline CDR1 and CDR2 sequences are SNHLY and FYNNEI. V was clipped by 6 bases and J by 7 bases, with 9 bases between them. The CDR3 is 11 amino acids. CDR3 protein: CASSDGVEAFF. The CDR3 region has the DNA TGTGCCAGCAGCGACGGGGTTGAAGCTTTCTTT.

CDR3 bases: TGCGCCAGCAGCCAAGTCTTTAGCGGGAGGGCCATTCGAAACAATGAGCAGTTCTTC. Its protein product is CASSQVFSGRAIRNNEQFF. The V and J genes are TRBV4-1 and TRBJ2-1, with 11 bases fitting TRBD2. The junction had 13 bases not matched to a gene; V was cut back by 1 base and J by 5 bases. The germline CDR1 and CDR2 sequences are MGHRA and YSYEKL. The CDR3 is 19 residues long.

The rearrangement uses TRBV28 and TRBJ2-1; D is unresolved. Germline-derived CDR1 and CDR2 are MDHEN and SYDVKM. The CDR3 consists of 14 residues. Trimming stripped 4 bases from V and 0 bases from J, with 7 bases between. CDR3 in amino acids: CASSYRSSYNEQFF. The CDR3 DNA reads TGTGCCAGCAGTTACAGAAGCTCCTACAATGAGCAGTTCTTC.

The chain carries TRBV27 and TRBJ2-3; 8 bases are shared with TRBD2. From germline, CDR1 is MNHEY and CDR2 SMNVEV (reference sequence). V lost 2 bases, J lost 1 base, and 5 bases stayed unmatched. The CDR3 covers 16 residues. CDR3 sequence: CASSLIPGGGTDTQYF. The CDR3 region has the DNA TGTGCCAGCAGTTTAATTCCGGGGGGGGGCACAGATACGCAGTATTTT.

In its sample, this clone was seen once. The chain joins TRBV6-5 to TRBJ1-1; perhaps TRBD1 as D (5 bases). The V gene lost 7 bases and the J gene lost 0 bases, with 15 bases spanning the gap. CDR1 and CDR2 (germline): MNHEY, SVGAGI. The CDR3 loop spans 15 amino acids. In nucleotides, the CDR3 is TGTGCCAGCACCTCGTTGGGACGTGTGAACACTGAAGCTTTCTTT. It yields the protein CASTSLGRVNTEAFF.

This clone was recorded once. CDR3 amino acids: CASSEQGYGYTF. CDR3 in DNA: TGTGCCAGTAGTGAACAGGGCTATGGCTACACCTTC. V usage is TRBV19 and J usage is TRBJ1-2; possible D gene TRBD1, 6 bases. Trimming removed 5 bases at V and 4 bases at J, with 8 bases between. This CDR3 is built from 12 residues. Germline CDR1 and CDR2: LNHDA and SQIVND (reference sequence).

Note on this clone: At one end, the junction sequence differs from germline, possibly due to a read error. The chain links TRBV29-1 to TRBJ1-2; D unclear. The length of the CDR3 is 11 residues. Per the germline V gene, CDR1 is SQVTM and CDR2 is ANQGSEA. CDR3: CSVLEDYGYSF. In DNA, the CDR3 is TGCAGCGTACTGGAGGACTATGGCTACTCCTTC.

In its sample, this clone was seen once. The J gene is TRBJ2-1, the V gene TRBV11-3, with D possibly TRBD2 on 6 matching bases. The CDR3 runs 13 residues. V lost 4 bases and J lost 6, with 10 bases in between. Looked up from germline, CDR1 is SGHNT and CDR2 is YENEEA. CDR3 in DNA: TGTGCCAGCAGCTACCGGGGGTTCAATGAGCAGTTCTTC. This translates into CASSYRGFNEQFF.

The genes are TRBV19 and TRBJ2-7; 10 bases align to TRBD2. The germline V gene has CDR1 LNHDA and CDR2 SQIVND (reference sequence). This CDR3 has 15 residues. The junction had 1 base not matched to a gene; V was cut back by 2 bases and J by 0 bases. This CDR3 is CASSILAGDSYEQYF. CDR3 in DNA: TGTGCCAGTAGTATACTAGCGGGAGACTCCTACGAGCAGTACTTC.

The chain uses TRBV5-1 and TRBJ1-1; TRBD1 matches at 9 bases. Germline trimming cut 4 bases from V and 5 bases from J; bases unmatched to any gene: 6. From germline, CDR1 is SGHRS and CDR2 YFSETQ. The CDR3 sequence is 14 residues long. The DNA of the CDR3 is TGCGCCAGCAGCCACGACAGGGGGGTTACTGAAGCTTTCTTT. As protein: CASSHDRGVTEAFF.

The rearrangement uses TRBV29-1 and TRBJ2-3; TRBD1 is a possible D gene (6 bases). Trimming shortened V by 5 bases and J by 6 bases, and 15 bases separated the two germline ends. CDR3 size: 13 residues. CDR1 is SQVTM and CDR2 is ANQGSEA in the germline V gene. CDR3: CSVPRGSADTQYF. The CDR3 region has the DNA TGCAGCGTTCCCAGGGGATCTGCGGATACGCAGTATTTT.

V and J are TRBV4-1 and TRBJ1-2, with a tentative D call TRBD1 (6 bases). Germline loops: CDR1 MGHRA, CDR2 YSYEKL. The CDR3 is 15 amino acids. Trimming removed 0 bases at V and 3 bases at J, with 11 bases between. CDR3 DNA: TGCGCCAGCAGCCAAGAGGGGGCAGGGGACTATGGCTACACCTTC. Amino acids: CASSQEGAGDYGYTF.